Included here is one T cell receptor (beta chain) sequence, with context. The entry originates in a study of blood T cell repertoires in COVID-19. Per the original methods: For nucleated cells, counts were estimated from reference gene primer amplification. The table came from immunoSEQ multiplex PCR; TCRdb's copy has only in-frame clones and leaves some out. The DNA was the basis for D and trimming; V, J and clone size are from that table. The sample lists about 280,000 clones, about nine tenths seen once, with over 2% in the top ten. Germline lookup yields CDR1 MNHEY and CDR2 SMNVEV (reference sequence). V shed 3 bases, J shed 6 bases, and the junction held 12 bases outside the gene matches. The CDR3 contains 19 residues.

Sample: peripheral blood. The TCR sequence derives from a woman in her forties or fifties who had recovered from COVID-19. This chain links TRBV27 with TRBJ1-6, with 12 bases identical to TRBD1. CDR3 sequence (DNA): TGTGCCAGCAGTTTCCCCTCGGGACAGGGGGCAAGGGGTAATTCACCCCTCCACTTT. Its translation: CASSFPSGQGARGNSPLHF.